A selection of T cell receptor beta chains follows, all from one sample in a study of CXCR3-negative and CXCR3-positive naive CD8 T cells. TCRdb derives one entry per CDR3 protein from the 5' RACE reads, leaving out DNA. Its clone listing holds just under 65,000 distinct CDR3 sequences. What was sequenced was naive CXCR3+ CD8+ T cells from blood. The receptors originated from a human donor in good health. Some clones in this sample may be carry-over from other donors' samples. CDR3s include the opening cysteine and the closing phenylalanine or tryptophan. Fields, in order: CDR3 protein, V gene, J gene.

CASSFWAGSTTSNQPQHF	TRBV28	TRBJ1-5
CATSRGWAEQETQYF	TRBV15	TRBJ2-5
CASSLEMETQYF	TRBV13	TRBJ2-5
CATLGVSGRTYNEQFF	TRBV27	TRBJ2-1
CSVEGQGTNSYEQYF	TRBV29-1	TRBJ2-7
CSVDLGLVGSTQYF	TRBV29-1	TRBJ2-3
CASSIWHNSNQPQHF	TRBV19	TRBJ1-5
CASSPDSRGQVNYGYTF	TRBV27	TRBJ1-2
CASTLLAGGLTGELFF	TRBV7-9	TRBJ2-2
CASSLEGTPSYNEQFF	TRBV7-6	TRBJ2-1
CASSQPGGYYGYTF	TRBV28	TRBJ1-2
CASSQDPSGGYTGELFF	TRBV4-2	TRBJ2-2
CSARDLEQGGGEQFF	TRBV20-1	TRBJ2-1
CASTPPLGNANTGELFF	TRBV3-1	TRBJ2-2
CSARDLGQGQGEYYGYTF	TRBV20-1	TRBJ1-2
CASSPTLTSGLSGANVLTF	TRBV28	TRBJ2-6
CASSLEFSLWRVSQYF	TRBV11-2	TRBJ2-5
CASSLEGGGTEAFF	TRBV12-3/TRBV12-4	TRBJ1-1